This T cell receptor beta chain originates from a study of OX40 agonist ivuxolimab in advanced cancers. This clone has only a few counts. J lost 8 bases, V lost 4 bases, and 12 bases had no gene match. The CDR3 spans 15 residues. Germline values: CDR1 SGHRS, CDR2 YFSETQ. Profiled with immunoSEQ multiplex PCR; TCRdb holds only in-frame clones, not every one. In the table there are approximately 100,000 clones, 90% of which are singletons. The genes are TRBV5-1 and TRBJ1-2, with 9 bases lining up with TRBD1. The TCR comes from an adult with an advanced solid tumor such as melanoma, head and neck, liver or kidney cancer. The sample here was CD4+ or CD8+ T cells sorted from blood, taken in a trial of the OX40 agonist ivuxolimab. CDR3 residues: CASSGRAGQGRGYTF. DNA of the CDR3: TGCGCCAGCAGCGGACGGGCGGGACAGGGAAGGGGCTACACCTTC.